This passage covers 25 T cell receptor beta chains from one sample sequenced in a study of CDR3 diversity in severe acne. In TCRdb, the PCR reads were re-called with MiXCR into one record per CDR3 protein. The sample includes 79,000 or so distinct CDR3 sequences, roughly 49% seen only once; the top ten take approximately 10%. The material sequenced was blood. The source of these receptors is a male donor with severe acne vulgaris.

There are many counts of this clonotype. The chain combines TRBV2 with TRBJ2-7, with 7 positions matching TRBD2. With 6 bases clipped from V and 0 bases from J, the junction kept 8 bases outside the gene matches. CDR3 length: 15 residues. CDR1 and CDR2 from the germline V gene are SNHLY and FYNNEI. CDR3 bases: TGTGCCAGCAGCCGAGCTAGCGGAAGCTCCTACGAGCAGTACTTC. Protein product: CASSRASGSSYEQYF.

The chain combines TRBV7-8 with TRBJ2-1; 10 positions match TRBD2. This CDR3 has 14 residues. With V trimmed by 5 bases and J by 14 bases, 12 bases remained unmatched. CDR1 SGHVS and CDR2 FQNEAQ come from the germline V gene. CDR3 nucleotide sequence: TGTGCCAGCAGCGGGGGAGCGGGAGGGCAAAGGGAGTTCTTC. Translation gives CASSGGAGGQREFF.

The chain combines TRBV29-1 with TRBJ1-1; 8 bases map to TRBD1. Trimming removed 1 base from V and 3 bases from J; junction bases left unmatched: 16. This CDR3 region has 18 residues. Per the germline V gene, CDR1 is SQVTM and CDR2 is ANQGSEA. CDR3 sequence reads: CSVEGPLDRGGWDTEAFF. In DNA, the CDR3 is TGCAGCGTTGAAGGGCCCCTAGACAGGGGAGGATGGGACACTGAAGCTTTCTTT. Together with reference TRBV29-1 and TRBJ1-1, the CDR3 gives the full variable domain: SAVISQKPSRDICQRGTSLTIQCQVDSQVTMMFWYRQQPGQSLTLIATANQGSEATYESGFVIDKFPISRPNLTFSTLTVSNMSPEDSSIYLCSVEGPLDRGGWDTEAFFGQGTRLTVV.

This chain uses TRBV6-5 with TRBJ2-7; D is perhaps TRBD2 (6 bases). The V end was cut by 3 bases, the J end by 7 bases, with 19 bases between. This CDR3 is built from 15 residues. The germline gives CDR1 MNHEY, CDR2 SVGAGI. CDR3 bases: TGTGCCAGCAGTTATGTCGGGAGCCCTGGCGGGGAGCAGTACTTC. Translated: CASSYVGSPGGEQYF.

This clonotype was recorded once. A read error is possible here, since a much larger clone lies one base away. The chain joins TRBV19 to TRBJ2-1; perhaps D is TRBD1 or TRBD2 (5 bases each). CDR3 length: 15 amino acids. The germline V gene has CDR1 LNHDA and CDR2 SQIVND (reference sequence). CDR3 in DNA: TGTGCCGGTAGAGCCGCAGGGAGCTCGTACAATGAGCAGTTCTTC. It specifies CAGRAAGSSYNEQFF.

The chain recombines TRBV20-1 with TRBJ2-3; 11 bases fit TRBD2. V shed 8 bases and J 2 bases; nucleotides not matched to a gene: 6. The germline gives CDR1 DFQATT, CDR2 SNEGSKA (reference sequence). This CDR3 is 14 amino acids long. The CDR3 sequence is CSPETSGITDTQYF. CDR3 DNA: TGCAGTCCGGAGACTAGCGGGATCACAGATACGCAGTATTTT.

V usage is TRBV20-1 and J usage is TRBJ2-7; 8 positions match TRBD2. Germline V lookup: CDR1 DFQATT, CDR2 SNEGSKA (reference sequence). CDR3 size: 15 residues. V shed 1 base and J 2 bases; nucleotides not matched to a gene: 7. The CDR3 coding sequence is TGCAGTGCTAGAGTTTCCGGGACTAGTACCTACGAGCAGTACTTC. It specifies CSARVSGTSTYEQYF.

The chain links TRBV12-3 or TRBV12-4 to TRBJ2-7; 11 nucleotides align to TRBD1. The DNA end is more similar to TRBJ2-1, so the J call may be wrong. The CDR3 spans 15 residues. CDR3 region: CASSLLGQGGNEQFF. For the CDR3, the DNA is TGTGCCAGCAGTCTTCTGGGACAGGGGGGCAATGAGCAGTTCTTC.

The chain is built from TRBV4-3 and TRBJ1-6, with D possibly TRBD1 on 5 matching bases. CDR1 is LGHNA, CDR2 YSLEER, per germline. The CDR3 totals 15 residues. Between the trimmed V and J ends, which lost 0 bases and 9 bases, there was a span of 12 bases. CDR3 in amino acids: CASSQDGGELSPLHF. The DNA of the CDR3 is TGCGCCAGCAGCCAAGATGGAGGGGAACTTTCACCCCTCCACTTT.

This sequence joins TRBV20-1 and TRBJ2-5, with 8 nucleotides matching TRBD2. Germline loops: CDR1 DFQATT, CDR2 SNEGSKA (reference sequence). The CDR3 has 14 amino acids. V shed 3 bases and J 5 bases; nucleotides not matched to a gene: 8. This CDR3 reads CSASPRSGGETQYF. The CDR3 region has the DNA TGCAGTGCTAGCCCCAGGTCGGGGGGGGAGACCCAGTACTTC.

This clonotype has a count of ten or more. This sequence may be a read error, since a much larger clone differs from it by one base. The chain is built from TRBV11-3 and TRBJ2-2, with a weak D call TRBD2 (5 bases). CDR1 and CDR2 (germline): SGHNT, YENEEA. This CDR3 spans 17 amino acids. The DNA of the CDR3 is TGTGCCAGCAGCTTAGATCCCCAGGTCATGAACACCGGGAAGCTGTTTTTT. Amino acids: CASSLDPQVMNTGKLFF.

This clonotype has ten or more counts. The V call is TRBV20-1, the J call TRBJ1-1, with no clear D. The CDR3 has 13 residues. Trimming left V 1 base short and J 1 base short, with 7 bases between. The germline V gene has CDR1 DFQATT and CDR2 SNEGSKA (reference sequence). CDR3 amino acids: CSARGLTNTEAFF. Here the CDR3 DNA reads TGCAGTGCTAGAGGTTTGACGAACACTGAAGCTTTCTTT.

Ten or more counts support this clonotype. The chain joins TRBV19 to TRBJ2-3, with 11 positions matching TRBD2. The junction had 4 bases not matched to a gene; V was cut back by 4 bases and J by 1 base. The CDR3 covers 16 residues. Germline CDR1 reads LNHDA; CDR2 reads SQIVND (reference sequence). The CDR3 loop reads CASSRTSGSGTDTQYF. CDR3 in DNA: TGTGCCAGTAGTAGAACTAGCGGGAGTGGCACAGATACGCAGTATTTT.

This clonotype has more than one count but fewer than ten. The CDR3 is CATSRESPGRNYEQYF. The CDR3 DNA is TGTGCCACCAGCAGAGAAAGTCCGGGACGGAACTACGAGCAGTACTTC. The chain links TRBV15 to TRBJ2-7; either TRBD1 or TRBD2 may supply D (5 bases each). V was cut by 0 bases and J by 3 bases, with 15 bases left in between. This CDR3 has 16 residues. In germline, CDR1 is LNHNV, CDR2 YYDKDF (reference sequence).

The genes are TRBV6-1 and TRBJ2-5; 8 bases are a match to TRBD2. This CDR3 is 13 amino acids long. The germline V gene has CDR1 MNHNS and CDR2 SASEGT. Trimming at V came to 6 bases and at J to 5 bases, leaving 5 bases not matched to a gene. CDR3 sequence reads: CASRTSAQETQYF. The CDR3 DNA sequence: TGTGCCAGCAGGACTAGCGCGCAGGAGACCCAGTACTTC.

This chain connects TRBV5-1 to TRBJ1-1; D not resolved. The CDR3 is 14 amino acids. Trimming cost V 0 bases and J 7 bases, with 13 bases left between them. The germline CDR1 and CDR2 sequences are SGHRS and YFSETQ. The CDR3 here is CASSLESRPDEAFF. The DNA of the CDR3 is TGCGCCAGCAGCTTGGAGTCCAGGCCCGATGAAGCTTTCTTT.

On this clonotype itself: Possible read error: a much larger clone is one base away. This chain connects TRBV25-1 to TRBJ2-6, with a weak D call TRBD1 (5 bases). Germline values: CDR1 MGHDK, CDR2 SYGVNS. The CDR3 length is 13 residues. This CDR3 is CAAGFSGANALTF. The CDR3 region has the DNA TGTGCCGCAGGATTCTCTGGGGCCAACGCCCTGACTTTC. Filled out from reference TRBV25-1 and TRBJ2-6, the complete variable domain reads EADIYQTPRYLVIGTGKKITLECSQTMGHDKMYWYQQDPGMELHLIHYSYGVNSTEKGDLSSESTVSRIRTEHFPLTLESARPSHTSQYLCAAGFSGANALTFGAGSRLTVL.

The rearrangement links TRBV3-1 to TRBJ1-5; TRBD1 might be the D (6 bases). Germline-derived CDR1 and CDR2 are LGHDT and YNNKEL (reference sequence). V lost 3 bases and J lost 0, with 24 bases in between. The CDR3 covers 20 residues. CDR3 nucleotides: TGTGCCAGCAGCCAGACAAGGACAGTAGAACCCAACGCTAGCAATCAGCCCCAGCATTTT. It yields the protein CASSQTRTVEPNASNQPQHF.

The chain recombines TRBV4-1 with TRBJ2-2, with D unclear. The CDR3 is made up of 14 amino acids. V was trimmed by 1 base and J by 2 bases, leaving 5 bases between them. The germline V gene has CDR1 MGHRA and CDR2 YSYEKL. DNA of the CDR3: TGCGCCAGCAGCCAAGGCAGAAACACCGGGGAGCTGTTTTTT. It codes for CASSQGRNTGELFF.

This clonotype was recorded a few times. The chain couples TRBV29-1 to TRBJ1-2, with 7 bases matching TRBD1. Germline V CDR1 and CDR2: SQVTM, ANQGSEA. The CDR3 is made up of 14 amino acids. V trimming: 0 bases; J trimming: 5 bases; junction bases outside the gene matches: 6. The CDR3 region is CSVEEGQGGYGYTF. CDR3 DNA: TGCAGCGTTGAAGAGGGGCAGGGGGGGTATGGCTACACCTTC.

This clonotype has at least ten counts. The chain carries TRBV7-3 and TRBJ2-6; D gene ambiguous. This CDR3 region has 17 residues. Deletions cut 3 bases from V and 0 bases from J, with 12 bases between. Germline V gene data show CDR1 as SGHTA and CDR2 as FQGTGA. CDR3 residues: CASSFVSPLSGANVLTF. CDR3 nucleotide sequence: TGTGCCAGCAGCTTTGTCTCTCCTCTCTCTGGGGCCAACGTCCTGACTTTC.

The chain joins TRBV19 to TRBJ1-5, with TRBD1 matching over 7 bases. Germline values: CDR1 LNHDA, CDR2 SQIVND (reference sequence). After removal of 4 bases from V and 8 bases from J, the junction contained 2 bases not matched to a gene. The CDR3 is 12 residues long. CDR3 DNA: TGTGCCAGTAGTACTACAGGGGAGCCCCAGCATTTT. It encodes CASSTTGEPQHF. Based on the CDR3 plus reference TRBV19 and TRBJ1-5, the full variable domain is DGGITQSPKYLFRKEGQNVTLSCEQNLNHDAMYWYRQDPGQGLRLIYYSQIVNDFQKGDIAEGYSVSREKKESFPLTVTSAQKNPTAFYLCASSTTGEPQHFGDGTRLSIL.

This clonotype has a single count. The chain has TRBV15 and TRBJ1-2, with 7 bases that match TRBD1. CDR3 length: 13 residues. The germline V gene has CDR1 LNHNV and CDR2 YYDKDF (reference sequence). V gave up 5 bases and J gave up 11 bases; unmatched junction bases: 11. CDR3: CATSPIQTGRYTF. Here the CDR3 DNA reads TGTGCCACCAGCCCAATCCAGACAGGGCGATACACCTTC.

CDR3 nucleotide sequence: TGTGCCAGCAGCTTGGACGGCTATTTTGGGGCCAACGTCCTGACTTTC. The encoded protein is CASSLDGYFGANVLTF. The rearrangement joins TRBV5-4 to TRBJ2-6; D is unresolved. Germline values: CDR1 SGHNT, CDR2 YYREEE (reference sequence). CDR3 size: 16 residues. With 0 bases removed from V and 3 bases from J, the gap between germline ends came to 10 bases.

This clonotype is deemed medium-sized. This chain uses TRBV10-3 with TRBJ2-1; TRBD2 matches at 9 bases. The germline V gene encodes CDR1 ENHRY and CDR2 SYGVKD. The CDR3 length is 14 residues. Trimming at V came to 7 bases and at J to 8 bases, leaving 9 bases not matched to a gene. CDR3 bases: TGTGCCATCAAGTTCAGGGCTAGCGGGGATGAGCAGTTCTTC. It yields the protein CAIKFRASGDEQFF.